Listed below are T cell receptor beta chains from one sample, sequenced in a study of beta chain features in type 1 diabetes. The data were produced by immunoSEQ multiplex PCR, yet TCRdb's version contains in-frame clones alone and is incomplete. The table shows 900,000 or so clones, with about a sixth occurring only once. The sequencing sample was made of naive CD4+ T cells from blood. The receptor set was obtained from a woman aged 18-29 years in good health. Each CDR3 is given with its conserved first and last residue. Each record gives: J gene, clone size, V gene, CDR3 length, D gene, CDR3 DNA, CDR3 protein. A D gene is named only where the DNA matches it firmly. Not all rows give a size; the values are once, few, many and, for expanded clones, a class.

>TRBJ2-1|.|TRBV2|16|TRBD2
TGTGCCAGCAGTGGGACTAGCGGGAGCTCCTACAATGAGCAGTTCTTC
CASSGTSGSSYNEQFF
>TRBJ2-2|few|TRBV10-3|16|TRBD1
TGTGCCATCAGTGCCACAACAGGGGGTTGGACCGGGGAGCTGTTTTTT
CAISATTGGWTGELFF
>TRBJ2-5|.|TRBV6-6|14|.
TGTGCCAGCGATTTCCGGGACGACCAAGAGACCCAGTACTTC
CASDFRDDQETQYF
>TRBJ2-2|.|TRBV9|15|.
TGTGCCAGCAGCGTAGGGTCTCGAAACACCGGGGAGCTGTTTTTT
CASSVGSRNTGELFF
>TRBJ2-3|.|TRBV11-2|14|.
TGTGCCAGCAGCTACAACCCGGGGACAGATACGCAGTATTTT
CASSYNPGTDTQYF
>TRBJ2-5|few|TRBV4-1|15|.
TGCGCCAGCAGCCAAGGGTGGTATCGGGAAGAGACCCAGTACTTC
CASSQGWYREETQYF
>TRBJ2-1|few|TRBV29-1|13|.
TGCAGCGTCGGTACCTTCTCCTACAATGAGCAGTTCTTC
CSVGTFSYNEQFF
>TRBJ1-2|few|TRBV7-9|16|TRBD1
TGTGCCAGCAGCTTAAGGGCGGGACAGGCTAACTATGGCTACACCTTC
CASSLRAGQANYGYTF
>TRBJ2-3|few|TRBV4-2|19|TRBD2
TGTGCCAGCAGCCCCAGGGGACTAGCGGGACCAATGGGGACAGATACGCAGTATTTT
CASSPRGLAGPMGTDTQYF
>TRBJ2-7|.|TRBV7-3|13|.
TGTGCCAGCAGCTTAACAGGGAACTACGAGCAGTACTTC
CASSLTGNYEQYF
>TRBJ2-5|.|TRBV11-2|12|.
TGTGCCAGCAGCTTAGGGCGGGAGACCCAGTACTTC
CASSLGRETQYF
>TRBJ2-1|.|TRBV7-3|15|.
TGTGCCAGCAGCCGCTCGGGACTGAACTACAATGAGCAGTTCTTC
CASSRSGLNYNEQFF